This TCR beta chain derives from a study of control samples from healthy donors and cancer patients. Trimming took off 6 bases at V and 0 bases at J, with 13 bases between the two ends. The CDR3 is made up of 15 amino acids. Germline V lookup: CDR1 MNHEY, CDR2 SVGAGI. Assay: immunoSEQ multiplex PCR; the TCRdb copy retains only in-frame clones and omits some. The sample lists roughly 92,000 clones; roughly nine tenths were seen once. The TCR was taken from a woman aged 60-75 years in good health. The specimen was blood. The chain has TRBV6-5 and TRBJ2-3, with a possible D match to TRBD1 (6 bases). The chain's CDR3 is CASRYRAASTDTQYF. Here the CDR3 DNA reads TGTGCCAGCAGGTACAGGGCCGCTAGCACAGATACGCAGTATTTT.